Sequencing of this T cell receptor beta chain was carried out in a study of shared T cell receptors in the human thymus. This CDR3 comprises 14 residues. V lost 7 bases, J lost 4 bases, and 6 bases stayed unmatched. Germline V gives CDR1 MNHEY, CDR2 SMNVEV (reference sequence). The data were produced by immunoSEQ multiplex PCR, yet TCRdb's version contains in-frame clones alone and is incomplete. Of a few hundred thousand clones listed, 95% are singletons. The sequencing input was thymocytes. The TCR was taken from a human donor. V gene TRBV27 combines with J gene TRBJ1-5, with 8 bases lining up with TRBD1. CDR3 nucleotide sequence: TGTGCCAGCACTAGGACAGGGATGAATCAGCCCCAGCATTTT. Translating gives CASTRTGMNQPQHF.